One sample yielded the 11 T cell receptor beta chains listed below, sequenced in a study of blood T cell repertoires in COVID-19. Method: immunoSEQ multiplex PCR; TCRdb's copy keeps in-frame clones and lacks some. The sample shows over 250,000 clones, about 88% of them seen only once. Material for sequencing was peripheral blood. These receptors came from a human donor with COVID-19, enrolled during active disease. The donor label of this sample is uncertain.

The chain's CDR3 is CASSIEADQPQHF. CDR3 bases: TGTGCCAGTAGTATCGAGGCTGATCAGCCCCAGCATTTT. The genes are TRBV19 and TRBJ1-5, with D unresolved. The CDR3 is 13 amino acids. Trimming took off 3 bases at V and 5 bases at J, with 8 bases between the two ends. In germline, CDR1 is LNHDA, CDR2 SQIVND (reference sequence).

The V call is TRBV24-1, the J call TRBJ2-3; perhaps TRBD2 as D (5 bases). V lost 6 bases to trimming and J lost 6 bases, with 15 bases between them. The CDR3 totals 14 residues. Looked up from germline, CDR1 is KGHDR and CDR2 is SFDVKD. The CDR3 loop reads CATSRRGPWDTQYF. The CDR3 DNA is TGTGCCACCAGTCGTCGAGGGCCCTGGGATACGCAGTATTTT.

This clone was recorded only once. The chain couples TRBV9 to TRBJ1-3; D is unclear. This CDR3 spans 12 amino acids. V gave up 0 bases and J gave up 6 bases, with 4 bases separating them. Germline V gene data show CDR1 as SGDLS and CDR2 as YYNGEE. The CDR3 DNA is TGTGCCAGCAGCGTAGGAGCAAACACCATATATTTT. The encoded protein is CASSVGANTIYF. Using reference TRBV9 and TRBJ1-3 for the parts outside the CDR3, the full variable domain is DSGVTQTPKHLITATGQRVTLRCSPRSGDLSVYWYQQSLDQGLQFLIQYYNGEERAKGNILERFSAQQFPDLHSELNLSSLELGDSALYFCASSVGANTIYFGEGSWLTVV.

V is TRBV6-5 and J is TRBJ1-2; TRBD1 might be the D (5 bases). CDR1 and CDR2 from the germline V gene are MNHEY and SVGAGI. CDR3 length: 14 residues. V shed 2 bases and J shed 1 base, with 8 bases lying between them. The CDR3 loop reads CASSYAGNNYGYTF. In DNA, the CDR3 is TGTGCCAGCAGTTACGCAGGGAATAACTATGGCTACACCTTC.

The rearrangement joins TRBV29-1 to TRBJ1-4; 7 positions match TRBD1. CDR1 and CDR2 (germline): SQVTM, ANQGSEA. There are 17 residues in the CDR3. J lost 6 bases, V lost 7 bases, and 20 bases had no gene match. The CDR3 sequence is CSAHGRTGAGGDEKLFF. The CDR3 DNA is TGCAGCGCCCACGGCCGGACAGGCGCCGGAGGGGATGAAAAACTGTTTTTT.

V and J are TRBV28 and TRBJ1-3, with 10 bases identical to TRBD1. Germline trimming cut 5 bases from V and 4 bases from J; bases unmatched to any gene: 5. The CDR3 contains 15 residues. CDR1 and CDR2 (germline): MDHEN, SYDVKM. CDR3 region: CASSQTGGGGNTIYF. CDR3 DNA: TGTGCCAGCAGTCAGACAGGGGGCGGCGGAAACACCATATATTTT. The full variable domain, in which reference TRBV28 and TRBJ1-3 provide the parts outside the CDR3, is DVKVTQSSRYLVKRTGEKVFLECVQDMDHENMFWYRQDPGLGLRLIYFSYDVKMKEKGDIPEGYSVSREKKERFSLILESASTNQTSMYLCASSQTGGGGNTIYFGEGSWLTVV.

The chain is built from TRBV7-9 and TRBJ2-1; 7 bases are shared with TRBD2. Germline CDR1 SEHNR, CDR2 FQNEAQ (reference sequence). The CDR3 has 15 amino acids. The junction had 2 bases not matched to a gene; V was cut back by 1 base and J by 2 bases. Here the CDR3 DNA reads TGTGCCAGCAGCTTAGGCGCGGGGGCCTACAATGAGCAGTTCTTC. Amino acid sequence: CASSLGAGAYNEQFF.

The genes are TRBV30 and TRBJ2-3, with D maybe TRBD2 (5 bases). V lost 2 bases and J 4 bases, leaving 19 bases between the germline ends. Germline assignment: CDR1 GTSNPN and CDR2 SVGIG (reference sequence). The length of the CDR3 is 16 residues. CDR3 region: CAWSPQPSGGPDTQYF. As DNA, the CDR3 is TGTGCCTGGAGTCCCCAGCCCAGCGGAGGACCAGATACGCAGTATTTT. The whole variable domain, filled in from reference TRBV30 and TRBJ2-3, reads SQTIHQWPATLVQPVGSPLSLECTVEGTSNPNLYWYRQAAGRGLQLLFYSVGIGQISSEVPQNLSASRPQDRQFILSSKKLLLSDSGFYLCAWSPQPSGGPDTQYFGPGTRLTVL.

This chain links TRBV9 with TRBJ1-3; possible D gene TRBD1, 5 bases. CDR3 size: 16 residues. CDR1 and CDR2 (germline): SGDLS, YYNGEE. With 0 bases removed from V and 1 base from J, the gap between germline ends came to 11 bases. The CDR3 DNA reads TGTGCCAGCAGCGTAGCACCTCCAGGGTCTGGAAACACCATATATTTT. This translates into CASSVAPPGSGNTIYF.

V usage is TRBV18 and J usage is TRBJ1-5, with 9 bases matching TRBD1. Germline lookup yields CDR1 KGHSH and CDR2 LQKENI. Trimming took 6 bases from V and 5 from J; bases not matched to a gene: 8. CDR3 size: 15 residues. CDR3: CASSPGQGDHQPQHF. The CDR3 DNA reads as TGTGCCAGCTCTCCGGGACAGGGAGACCATCAGCCCCAGCATTTT.

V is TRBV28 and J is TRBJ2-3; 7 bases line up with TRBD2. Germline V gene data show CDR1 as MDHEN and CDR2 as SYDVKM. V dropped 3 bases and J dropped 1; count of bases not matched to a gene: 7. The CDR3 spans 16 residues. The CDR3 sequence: CASSFGLGGGTDTQYF. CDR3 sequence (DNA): TGTGCCAGCAGTTTCGGACTAGGCGGGGGCACAGATACGCAGTATTTT. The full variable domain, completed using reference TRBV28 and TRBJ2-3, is DVKVTQSSRYLVKRTGEKVFLECVQDMDHENMFWYRQDPGLGLRLIYFSYDVKMKEKGDIPEGYSVSREKKERFSLILESASTNQTSMYLCASSFGLGGGTDTQYFGPGTRLTVL.